This TCR beta chain was profiled in a study of T cells in Graves' hyperthyroidism and ophthalmopathy. RNA transcripts served as the template for amplifying TCR beta CDR3 regions. When the TCR CDR3 underwent first-round RT-PCR, the HTBI primer set was used. Each CDR3 protein gets one entry after TCRdb re-called the multiplex PCR reads with MiXCR. The sample consists of hundreds of thousands of distinct CDR3 sequences, 14% to 15% of them appearing once. Notes on the study in general: Peripheral blood also featured most of the thyroid clonotypes expanded above 0.001. Separating ophthalmopathy from stable hyperthyroidism was achieved by a 13 V-J model.

A few counts support this clonotype. Its antigen is as yet unknown. This receptor was taken from a woman in her thirties with Graves' hyperthyroidism. Sequencing was done on a sample of blood.

The CDR3 DNA is TGCAGTGCCCTGCCAGTTGGCACTGAAGCTTTCTTT. Translation gives CSALPVGTEAFF. The chain joins TRBV20-1 to TRBJ1-1, with unresolved D. CDR1 and CDR2 (germline): DFQATT, SNEGSKA (reference sequence). V was cut by 6 bases and J by 4 bases, with 12 bases left in between. The CDR3 totals 12 residues.